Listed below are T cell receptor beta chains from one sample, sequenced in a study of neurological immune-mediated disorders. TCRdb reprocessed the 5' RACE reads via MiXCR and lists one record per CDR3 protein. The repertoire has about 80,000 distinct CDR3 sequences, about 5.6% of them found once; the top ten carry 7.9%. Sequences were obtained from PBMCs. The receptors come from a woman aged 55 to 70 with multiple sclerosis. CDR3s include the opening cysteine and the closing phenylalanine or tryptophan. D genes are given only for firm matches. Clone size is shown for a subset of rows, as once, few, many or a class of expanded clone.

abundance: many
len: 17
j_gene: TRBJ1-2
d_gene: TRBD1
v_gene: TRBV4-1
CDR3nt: TGCGCCAGCAGCCAAGACCCCTGGGGACAGGGTTCTTATGGCTACACCTTC
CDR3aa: CASSQDPWGQGSYGYTF

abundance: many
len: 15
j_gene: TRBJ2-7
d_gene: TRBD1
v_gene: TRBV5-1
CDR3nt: TGCGCCAGCAGCCTACTTGGACAGGTATCCTACGAGCAGTACTTC
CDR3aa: CASSLLGQVSYEQYF

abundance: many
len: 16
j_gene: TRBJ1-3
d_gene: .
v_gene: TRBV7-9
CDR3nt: TGTGCCAGCAGCTTAGAGGGGCTCAGCTCTGGAAACACCATATATTTT
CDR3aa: CASSLEGLSSGNTIYF

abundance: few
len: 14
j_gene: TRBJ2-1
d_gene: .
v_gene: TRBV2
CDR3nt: TGTGCCAGCATTTTGCACACAGACTACAATGAGCAGTTCTTC
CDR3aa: CASILHTDYNEQFF

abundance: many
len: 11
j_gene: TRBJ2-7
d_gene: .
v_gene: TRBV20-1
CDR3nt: TGCAGTGCTGGAGGGGGAAACGAGCAGTACTTC
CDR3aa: CSAGGGNEQYF

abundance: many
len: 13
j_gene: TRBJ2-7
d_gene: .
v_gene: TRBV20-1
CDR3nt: TGCAGCCCCCGGTTAGCAGGGACGAGCGAGCAGTACTTC
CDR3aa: CSPRLAGTSEQYF

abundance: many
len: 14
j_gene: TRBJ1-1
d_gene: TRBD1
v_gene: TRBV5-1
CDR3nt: TGCGCCAGCAGCGCCGGACAGGGGGTCGATGAAGCTTTCTTT
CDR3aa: CASSAGQGVDEAFF

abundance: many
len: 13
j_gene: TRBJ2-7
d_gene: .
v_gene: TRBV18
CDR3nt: TGTGCCAGCTCAACTCAAACGTCCTACGAGCAGTACTTC
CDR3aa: CASSTQTSYEQYF

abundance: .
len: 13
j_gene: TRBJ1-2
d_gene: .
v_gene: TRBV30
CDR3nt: TGTGCCTGGAGTGGTGTAGTAACTCATGGCTACACCTTC
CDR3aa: CAWSGVVTHGYTF

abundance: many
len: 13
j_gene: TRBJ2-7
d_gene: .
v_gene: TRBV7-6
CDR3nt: TGTGCCAGCAGCTTGTCCAGGACCTACGAGCAGTACTTC
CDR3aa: CASSLSRTYEQYF

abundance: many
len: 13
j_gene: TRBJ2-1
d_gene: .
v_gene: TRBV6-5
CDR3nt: TGTGCCACCTCCGTATGGGGTTTTAATGAGCAGTTCTTC
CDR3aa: CATSVWGFNEQFF

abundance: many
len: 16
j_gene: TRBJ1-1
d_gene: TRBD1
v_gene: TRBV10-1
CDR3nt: TGCGCCAGCAGTGACTCCGGGACAGGGGTCATGGCTCAAGCTTTCTTT
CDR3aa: CASSDSGTGVMAQAFF

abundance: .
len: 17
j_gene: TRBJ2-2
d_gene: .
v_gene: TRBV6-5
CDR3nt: TGTGCCAGCAGTTACGAGGGGATGGGTTCGGTCACCGGGGAGCTGTTTTTT
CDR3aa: CASSYEGMGSVTGELFF

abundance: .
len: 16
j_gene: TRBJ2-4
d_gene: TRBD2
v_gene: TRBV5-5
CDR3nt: TGTGCCAGCAGCTTAACTAGCGGGGGTAGGGCAAACATTCAGTACTTC
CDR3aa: CASSLTSGGRANIQYF

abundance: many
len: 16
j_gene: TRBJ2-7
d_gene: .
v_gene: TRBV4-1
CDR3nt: TGCGCCAGCAGCCAAGATCAGGCCAGGGGTACATACGAGCAGTACTTC
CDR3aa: CASSQDQARGTYEQYF

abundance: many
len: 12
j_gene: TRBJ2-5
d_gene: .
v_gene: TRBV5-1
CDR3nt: TGCGCCAGCAGCTACGCTCAAGAGACCCAGTACTTC
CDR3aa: CASSYAQETQYF

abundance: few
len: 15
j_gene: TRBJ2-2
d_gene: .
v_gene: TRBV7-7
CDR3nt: TGTGCTAGCAGCGACAAGTCCTTGAACACCGGGGAGCTGTTTTTT
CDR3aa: CASSDKSLNTGELFF

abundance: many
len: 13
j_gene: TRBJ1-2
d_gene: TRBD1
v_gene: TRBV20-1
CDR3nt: TGCACCTCCCCGGGGACAGGGGACTATGGCTACACCTTC
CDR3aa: CTSPGTGDYGYTF

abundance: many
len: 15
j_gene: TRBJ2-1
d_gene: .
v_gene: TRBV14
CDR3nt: TGTGCCAGCAGCCAAGATGCGGGGAGATACAATGAGCAGTTCTTC
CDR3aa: CASSQDAGRYNEQFF

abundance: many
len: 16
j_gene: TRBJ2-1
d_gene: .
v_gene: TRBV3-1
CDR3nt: TGTGCCAGCAGCCAAGTTCCGGGGGCCGAATACAATGAGCAGTTCTTC
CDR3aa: CASSQVPGAEYNEQFF

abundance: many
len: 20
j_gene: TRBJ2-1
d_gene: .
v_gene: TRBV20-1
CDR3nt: TGCAGTGCTAGAAAACACGGGACTCTATCATCCCCCTCCTATTACAATGAGCAGTTCTTC
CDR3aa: CSARKHGTLSSPSYYNEQFF

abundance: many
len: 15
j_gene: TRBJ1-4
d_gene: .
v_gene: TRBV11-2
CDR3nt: TGTGCCAGCAGCTTAGAGTCCAGGGTTATCGGAAAACTGTTTTTT
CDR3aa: CASSLESRVIGKLFF

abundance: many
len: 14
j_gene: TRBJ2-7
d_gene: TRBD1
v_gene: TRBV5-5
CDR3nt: TGTGCCAGTAAACAGGGGATCCTACCTTACGAGCAGTACTTC
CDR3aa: CASKQGILPYEQYF

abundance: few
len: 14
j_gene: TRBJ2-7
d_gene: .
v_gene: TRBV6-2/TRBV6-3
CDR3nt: TGTGCCAGCACCCTGGACGGAAAAACCTACGAGCAGTACTTC
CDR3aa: CASTLDGKTYEQYF

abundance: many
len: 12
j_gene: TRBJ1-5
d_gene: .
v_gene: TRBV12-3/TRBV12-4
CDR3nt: TGTGCCAGCAGTACCCGGCTTCAGCCCCAGCATTTT
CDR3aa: CASSTRLQPQHF

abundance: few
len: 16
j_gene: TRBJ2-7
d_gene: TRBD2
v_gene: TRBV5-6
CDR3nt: TGTGCCAGCAGCTCCTCTGGAGCGGGGGGACTCTACGAGCAGTACTTC
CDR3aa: CASSSSGAGGLYEQYF

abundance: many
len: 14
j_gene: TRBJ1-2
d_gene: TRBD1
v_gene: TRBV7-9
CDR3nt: TGTGCCAGCAGCATGCGGACAGGCCTGTTTGGCTACACCTTC
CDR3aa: CASSMRTGLFGYTF

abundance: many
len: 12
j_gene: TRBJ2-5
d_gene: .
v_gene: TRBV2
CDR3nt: TGTGCCAGCTTCGGCCGCCAAGAGACCCAGTACTTC
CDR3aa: CASFGRQETQYF

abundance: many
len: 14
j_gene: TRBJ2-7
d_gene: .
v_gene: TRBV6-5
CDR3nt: TGTGCCAGCAGTGTCCGGGACGGCTCCTACGAGCAGTACTTC
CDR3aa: CASSVRDGSYEQYF

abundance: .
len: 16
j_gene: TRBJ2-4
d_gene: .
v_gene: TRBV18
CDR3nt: TGTGCCAGCTCACCACCAATAACTGCAGCCAAAAACATTCAGTACTTC
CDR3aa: CASSPPITAAKNIQYF

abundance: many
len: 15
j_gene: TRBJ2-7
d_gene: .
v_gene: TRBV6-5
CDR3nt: TGTGCCAGCAGTTACACCCGACAGGACCCCTACGAGCAGTACTTC
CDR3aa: CASSYTRQDPYEQYF

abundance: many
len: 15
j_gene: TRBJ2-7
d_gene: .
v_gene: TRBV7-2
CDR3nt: TGTGCCAGCAGCTTATTCGAAGGGGCGACCTACGAGCAGTACTTC
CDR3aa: CASSLFEGATYEQYF

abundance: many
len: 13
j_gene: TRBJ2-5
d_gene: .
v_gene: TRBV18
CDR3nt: TGTGCCAGCTCACCCGGACAGCAAGAGACCCAGTACTTC
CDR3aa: CASSPGQQETQYF

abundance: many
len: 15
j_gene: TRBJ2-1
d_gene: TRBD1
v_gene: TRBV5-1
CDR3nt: TGCGCCAGCAGCTTGGGGGGACAGGGGGCATGGGAGCAGTTCTTC
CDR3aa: CASSLGGQGAWEQFF

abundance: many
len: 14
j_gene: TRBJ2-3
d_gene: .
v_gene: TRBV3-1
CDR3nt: TGTGCCAGCAGCCAAGAGGCCCTTTCTCATACGCAGTATTTT
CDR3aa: CASSQEALSHTQYF

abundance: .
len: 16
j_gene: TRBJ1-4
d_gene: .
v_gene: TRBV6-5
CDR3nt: TGTGCCAGCAGCCAGGGGAAGGGCTTAACTAATGAAAAACTGTTTTTT
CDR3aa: CASSQGKGLTNEKLFF

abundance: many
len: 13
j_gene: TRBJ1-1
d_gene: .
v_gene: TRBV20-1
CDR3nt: TGCAGTGCCAGCCCTGGACAGAACACTGAAGCTTTCTTT
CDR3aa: CSASPGQNTEAFF

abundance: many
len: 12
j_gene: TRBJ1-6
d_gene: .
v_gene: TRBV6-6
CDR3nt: TGTGCCAGCAGTCCCGATAATTCACCCCTCCACTTT
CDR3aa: CASSPDNSPLHF

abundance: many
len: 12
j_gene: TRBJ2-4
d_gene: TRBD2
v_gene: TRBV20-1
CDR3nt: TGCAGTGCTAGTATCACTAGCGGCATTCAGTACTTC
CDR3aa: CSASITSGIQYF

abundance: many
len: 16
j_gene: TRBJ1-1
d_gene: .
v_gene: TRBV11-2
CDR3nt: TGTGCCAGCAGCTTAGATCTCAGCAGTACGAACACTGAAGCTTTCTTT
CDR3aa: CASSLDLSSTNTEAFF

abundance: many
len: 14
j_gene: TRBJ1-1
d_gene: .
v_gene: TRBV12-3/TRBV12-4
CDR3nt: TGTGCCAGCAGTTTCGCAGGGATGAACACTGAAGCTTTCTTT
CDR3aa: CASSFAGMNTEAFF

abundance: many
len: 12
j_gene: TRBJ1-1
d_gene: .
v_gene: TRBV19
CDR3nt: TGTGCCAGTAGGGAGGGGGGGAAAGAAGCTTTCTTT
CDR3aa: CASREGGKEAFF

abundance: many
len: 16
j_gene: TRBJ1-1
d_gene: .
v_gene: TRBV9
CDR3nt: TGTGCCAGCAGCGTAGCGGGGGGCGCGATGAACACTGAAGCTTTCTTT
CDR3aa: CASSVAGGAMNTEAFF

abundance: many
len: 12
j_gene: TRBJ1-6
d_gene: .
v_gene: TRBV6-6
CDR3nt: TGTGCCAGCAGACGTAGGGATTCACCCCTCCACTTT
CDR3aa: CASRRRDSPLHF

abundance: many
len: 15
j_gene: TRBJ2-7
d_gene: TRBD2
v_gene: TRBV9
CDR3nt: TGTGCCAGCAGCGTCCTAGCGGGGCCAACCTACGAGCAGTACTTC
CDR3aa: CASSVLAGPTYEQYF

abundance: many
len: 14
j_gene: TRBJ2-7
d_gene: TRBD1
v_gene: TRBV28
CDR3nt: TGTGCCAGCAGTTGGGACAGACCTCAGGGGGAGCAGTACTTC
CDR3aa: CASSWDRPQGEQYF

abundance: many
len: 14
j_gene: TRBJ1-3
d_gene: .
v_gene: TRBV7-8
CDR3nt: TGTGCCAGCAGCTTAGCAGAGGTGGGAAACACCATATATTTT
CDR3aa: CASSLAEVGNTIYF

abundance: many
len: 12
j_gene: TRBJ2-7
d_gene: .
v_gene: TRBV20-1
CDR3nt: TGCAGTGCGAACCGGGACACCCTCGAGCAGTACTTC
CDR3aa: CSANRDTLEQYF

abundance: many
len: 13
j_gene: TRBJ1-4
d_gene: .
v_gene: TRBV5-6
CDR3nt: TGTGCCAGCACCAAGGGGACAAACGAAAAACTGTTTTTT
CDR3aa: CASTKGTNEKLFF